The rows below give T cell receptor beta chains drawn from one sample of a study of identical twins' blood T cells. TCRdb analysed the 5' RACE reads with MiXCR anew, one entry per CDR3 protein. Among roughly 340,000 distinct CDR3 sequences listed, roughly 28% were seen once. The sample was PBMCs. These receptors came from a woman aged 18-55 years in good health. The CDR3 runs from the conserved cysteine through the conserved F or W. D genes are given only for firm matches. Not all rows give a size; the values are once, few, many and, for expanded clones, a class.

>NA|TRBV29-1|TRBJ1-2|NA
CSVVFTKELTF
TGCAGCGTTGTGTTTACGAAGGAGCTCACCTTC
>NA|TRBV7-2|TRBJ1-2|NA
CARGGAGNYGYTF
TGTGCCAGAGGGGGGGCGGGAAACTATGGCTACACCTTC
>NA|TRBV2|TRBJ2-5|NA
CASSEDPGRAETQYF
TGTGCCAGCAGTGAAGACCCTGGCCGAGCGGAGACCCAGTACTTC
>TRBD1|TRBV4-2|TRBJ1-4|NA
CASSQDTGTGGEKLFF
TGTGCCAGCAGCCAAGATACCGGGACAGGGGGCGAAAAACTGTTTTTT
>NA|TRBV5-6|TRBJ1-2|NA
CASRQGRSSGYTF
TGTGCCAGCAGACAGGGACGGTCCTCTGGCTACACCTTC
>NA|TRBV20-1|TRBJ1-1|NA
CSARRGETANTEAFF
TGCAGTGCTCGGCGTGGGGAGACAGCGAACACTGAAGCTTTCTTT
>TRBD1|TRBV2|TRBJ2-2|NA
CASFRTGQNTGELFF
TGTGCCAGCTTTAGGACAGGGCAAAACACCGGGGAGCTGTTTTTT
>NA|TRBV11-2|TRBJ1-1|few
CASSLGHLLDTEAFF
TGTGCCAGCAGCTTGGGACACCTGCTGGACACTGAAGCTTTCTTT
>TRBD1|TRBV19|TRBJ1-5|NA
CASSKGADQPQHF
TGTGCCAGTAGTAAGGGGGCGGACCAGCCCCAGCATTTT
>NA|TRBV20-1|TRBJ1-2|once
CSAMNLPPYGYTF
TGCAGTGCCATGAACTTACCTCCCTATGGCTACACCTTC
>TRBD2|TRBV5-1|TRBJ2-3|few
CASSLASLASDTQYF
TGCGCCAGCAGCTTGGCCTCACTAGCGTCCGATACGCAGTATTTT
>TRBD2|TRBV2|TRBJ2-1|NA
CASVVLAGIGQFF
TGTGCCAGCGTCGTATTAGCGGGGATCGGGCAGTTCTTC
>TRBD1|TRBV29-1|TRBJ2-5|few
CSLWDREETQYF
TGCAGCTTATGGGACAGGGAAGAGACCCAGTACTTC
>NA|TRBV19|TRBJ1-4|NA
CASSLGQATNEKLFF
TGTGCCAGTAGTCTTGGACAAGCAACTAATGAAAAACTGTTTTTT
>NA|TRBV14|TRBJ2-2|NA
CASSQGTYPGELFF
TGTGCCAGCAGCCAGGGAACCTACCCCGGGGAGCTGTTTTTT
>TRBD1|TRBV3-1|TRBJ1-2|NA
CASSYTDRDYGYTF
TGTGCCAGCAGCTATACGGACAGGGACTATGGCTACACCTTC
>TRBD2|TRBV14|TRBJ2-5|NA
CASRGGLEGETQYF
TGTGCCAGCAGGGGTGGACTAGAAGGGGAGACCCAGTACTTC
>NA|TRBV5-1|TRBJ1-1|many
CASSLGGRPNTEAFF
TGCGCCAGCAGCTTAGGGGGGAGACCGAACACTGAAGCTTTCTTT
>NA|TRBV11-3|TRBJ2-2|NA
CAAKRRTGELFF
TGTGCCGCTAAGAGGAGGACCGGGGAGCTGTTTTTT
>NA|TRBV10-3|TRBJ2-3|NA
CATSLSGAGTDTQYF
TGTGCCACCTCGTTGTCTGGGGCCGGCACAGATACGCAGTATTTT
>NA|TRBV5-1|TRBJ1-1|few
CASSFGARHQTPEAFF
TGCGCCAGCAGCTTTGGCGCCCGACATCAGACTCCTGAAGCTTTCTTT
>TRBD1|TRBV9|TRBJ1-3|NA
CASSPRQGINTIYF
TGTGCCAGCAGCCCCCGACAGGGGATAAACACCATATATTTT
>NA|TRBV10-3|TRBJ2-1|few
CAISELPTSSYNEQFF
TGTGCCATCAGTGAGCTTCCCACTAGCTCCTACAATGAGCAGTTCTTC
>NA|TRBV7-8|TRBJ1-1|many
CASRLPGGTEAFF
TGTGCCAGCCGACTTCCGGGTGGCACTGAAGCTTTCTTT
>TRBD2|TRBV20-1|TRBJ2-6|NA
CSAGLAGVSGANVLTF
TGCAGTGCGGGACTAGCGGGGGTCTCTGGGGCCAACGTCCTGACTTTC
>TRBD2|TRBV2|TRBJ2-3|NA
CASRAGLAGTDTQYF
TGTGCCAGTCGAGCAGGGCTAGCGGGCACAGATACGCAGTATTTT
>NA|TRBV6-1|TRBJ1-5|few
CASTQENNQPQHF
TGTGCCAGCACCCAGGAGAACAATCAGCCCCAGCATTTT
>TRBD1|TRBV5-1|TRBJ2-1|few
CASQTGGAGNEQFF
TGCGCCAGTCAGACAGGGGGCGCAGGGAATGAGCAGTTCTTC
>NA|TRBV28|TRBJ2-1|NA
CASSTTGTKKYNEQFF
TGTGCCAGCAGTACTACCGGGACGAAGAAATACAATGAGCAGTTCTTC
>TRBD1|TRBV20-1|TRBJ1-6|NA
CSAYDRAGSYNSPLHF
TGCAGTGCCTACGACAGGGCTGGCTCCTATAATTCACCCCTCCACTTT
>TRBD1|TRBV6-6|TRBJ1-2|NA
CASSWTGDNYGYTF
TGTGCCAGCAGTTGGACAGGGGACAACTATGGCTACACCTTC
>NA|TRBV2|TRBJ1-5|few
CASSVSGNQPQHF
TGTGCCAGCAGTGTGTCAGGCAATCAGCCCCAGCATTTT
>NA|TRBV11-2|TRBJ1-2|NA
CASNQFRTDGGYTF
TGTGCCAGCAACCAGTTCCGGACCGACGGTGGCTACACCTTC
>NA|TRBV6-5|TRBJ2-2|NA
CASRRDTNTGELFF
TGTGCCAGCAGACGGGACACGAACACCGGGGAGCTGTTTTTT
>TRBD1|TRBV19|TRBJ1-2|NA
CASRINRGLDGYTF
TGTGCCAGTAGAATTAACAGGGGACTCGATGGTTACACCTTC
>TRBD1|TRBV6-6|TRBJ1-1|NA
CATYRGQGKAEAFF
TGTGCCACCTACAGGGGGCAAGGAAAGGCTGAAGCTTTCTTT
>NA|TRBV21-1|TRBJ2-2|few
CASGLHPPLGELFF
TGTGCCAGCGGGCTACACCCCCCGTTGGGGGAGCTGTTTTTT
>NA|TRBV20-1|TRBJ1-5|many
CSARTSRGQPQHF
TGCAGTGCTAGAACAAGCAGGGGCCAGCCCCAGCATTTT
>NA|TRBV20-1|TRBJ2-3|many
CSARVSLVDTQYF
TGCAGTGCTAGAGTTAGTCTAGTCGATACGCAGTATTTT
>NA|TRBV19|TRBJ2-7|NA
CASSMVGGPDEQYF
TGTGCCAGTAGTATGGTCGGGGGGCCAGACGAGCAGTACTTC
>NA|TRBV9|TRBJ2-3|NA
CASSFRGDTRYF
TGTGCCAGCAGTTTCCGGGGAGATACGCGGTATTTT
>NA|TRBV6-1|TRBJ2-1|few
CASTLMGGSYNEQFF
TGTGCCAGCACACTTATGGGGGGCTCCTACAATGAGCAGTTCTTC
>NA|TRBV7-9|TRBJ1-1|NA
CASTSKGGAEAFF
TGTGCCAGCACCTCAAAGGGTGGGGCTGAAGCTTTCTTT
>TRBD1|TRBV2|TRBJ1-4|few
CASSGQGEKLFF
TGTGCCAGCAGTGGACAGGGTGAAAAACTGTTTTTT
>NA|TRBV5-1|TRBJ1-5|NA
CASSLGPISNQPQHF
TGCGCCAGCAGCTTGGGACCGATTAGCAATCAGCCCCAGCATTTT
>NA|TRBV28|TRBJ2-3|NA
CASSLGGTDTHYF
TGTGCCAGCAGTTTGGGAGGTACAGATACGCATTATTTT
>TRBD1|TRBV7-9|TRBJ2-1|NA
CASSFPLKQGTYNEQFF
TGTGCCAGCAGCTTTCCTCTCAAACAGGGGACCTACAATGAGCAGTTCTTC
>TRBD2|TRBV7-8|TRBJ2-1|few
CASSLGGTSGRPNNEQFF
TGTGCCAGCAGCTTAGGAGGGACTAGCGGGAGGCCAAACAATGAGCAGTTCTTC
>NA|TRBV7-8|TRBJ2-1|few
CASSSTPEGSYNEQFF
TGTGCCAGCAGCTCGACCCCGGAGGGCTCCTACAATGAGCAGTTCTTC
>NA|TRBV19|TRBJ1-2|NA
CASSPAGERFNYGYTF
TGTGCCAGTAGTCCCGCGGGGGAGAGGTTTAACTATGGCTACACCTTC
>NA|TRBV20-1|TRBJ1-4|NA
CSARSDVGGEKLFF
TGCAGTGCTAGATCCGATGTGGGGGGCGAAAAACTGTTTTTT
>NA|TRBV29-1|TRBJ1-1|NA
CSVGSTGEAFF
TGCAGCGTTGGAAGCACGGGAGAAGCTTTCTTT
>TRBD2|TRBV5-5|TRBJ2-1|NA
CASSLLAAYNEQFF
TGTGCCAGCAGCTTGCTAGCGGCCTACAATGAGCAGTTCTTC
>NA|TRBV10-3|TRBJ1-2|few
CAISPTGTGGSYGYTF
TGTGCCATCAGTCCAACCGGGACGGGGGGCTCCTATGGCTACACCTTC
>NA|TRBV18|TRBJ1-1|NA
CASSPPGRLNTEAFF
TGTGCCAGCTCACCACCGGGACGGCTGAACACTGAAGCTTTCTTT